The 2 T cell receptor beta chains below were found in one sample sequenced in a study of blood T cell repertoires in COVID-19. Method: immunoSEQ multiplex PCR; TCRdb's copy keeps in-frame clones and lacks some. The table records about 310,000 clones, about nine tenths of them present only once. The sequenced material came from PBMCs or T cells enriched from blood (not recorded which). The receptor source for this set is a woman aged 25 to 45 who had recovered from COVID-19.

The V gene is TRBV5-5, the J gene TRBJ1-5; D remains ambiguous. CDR3 length equals 14 residues. The germline V gene encodes CDR1 SGHKS and CDR2 YYEKEE (reference sequence). Deletions cut 0 bases from V and 7 bases from J, with 11 bases between. The CDR3 sequence: CASSLVQNGQPQHF. CDR3 DNA sequence: TGTGCCAGCAGCTTGGTACAGAATGGACAGCCCCAGCATTTT.

V gene TRBV2 combines with J gene TRBJ1-1, with TRBD1 identical over 8 bases. Germline assignment: CDR1 SNHLY and CDR2 FYNNEI. The CDR3 loop spans 14 amino acids. After removal of 1 base from V and 5 bases from J, the junction contained 3 bases not matched to a gene. This chain's CDR3 is CASSEDRGATEAFF. CDR3 nucleotides: TGTGCCAGCAGTGAAGACAGGGGGGCGACTGAAGCTTTCTTT.